This TCR beta chain appears in the sequencing data of a study of blood T cell repertoires in COVID-19. Whole-study context: Spain, Italy and the United States supplied samples that represented acute and convalescent COVID-19. PBMCs, B-cell-depleted T cells, or T cells were the source of the cDNA or gDNA that made up the material.

Methods used by the authors: Nucleated cell counts were estimated from reference gene primer amplification. Profiling relied on immunoSEQ multiplex PCR, and the TCRdb table lists in-frame clones only, not all of them. Clone size and V and J calls were adopted from that table, with D and trimming inferred from the DNA. The repertoire holds more than 300,000 clones, with about 91% as singletons. The ends lost 6 bases at V and 1 base at J; junction bases unmatched: 20. Germline V gene lookup returns CDR1 MDHEN and CDR2 SYDVKM. CDR3 size: 19 residues. Sequenced input: peripheral blood. V usage is TRBV28 and J usage is TRBJ1-2; 7 bases line up with TRBD1. The TCR was taken from a woman aged 25 to 39 with COVID-19, enrolled during active disease. This CDR3 reads CASSSTGGQALGLNYGYTF. As DNA, the CDR3 is TGTGCCAGCAGCTCCACCGGTGGACAGGCTCTTGGGCTTAACTATGGCTACACCTTC.